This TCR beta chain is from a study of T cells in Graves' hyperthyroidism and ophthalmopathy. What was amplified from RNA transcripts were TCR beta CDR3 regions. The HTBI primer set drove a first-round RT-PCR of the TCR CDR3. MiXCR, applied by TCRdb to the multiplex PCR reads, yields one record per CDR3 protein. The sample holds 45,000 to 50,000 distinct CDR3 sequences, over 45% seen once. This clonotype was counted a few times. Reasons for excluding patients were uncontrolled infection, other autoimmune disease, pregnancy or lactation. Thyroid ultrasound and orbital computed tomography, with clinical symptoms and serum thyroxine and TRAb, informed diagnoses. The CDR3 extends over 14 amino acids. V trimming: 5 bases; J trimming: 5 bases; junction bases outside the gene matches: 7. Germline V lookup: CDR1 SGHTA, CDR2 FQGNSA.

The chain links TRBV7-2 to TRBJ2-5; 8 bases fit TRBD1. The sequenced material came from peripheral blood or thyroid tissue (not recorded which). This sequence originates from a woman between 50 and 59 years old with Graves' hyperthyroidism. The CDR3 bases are TGTGCCAGCAGCCTAAGACAGGGGAGCGAGACCCAGTACTTC. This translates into CASSLRQGSETQYF.